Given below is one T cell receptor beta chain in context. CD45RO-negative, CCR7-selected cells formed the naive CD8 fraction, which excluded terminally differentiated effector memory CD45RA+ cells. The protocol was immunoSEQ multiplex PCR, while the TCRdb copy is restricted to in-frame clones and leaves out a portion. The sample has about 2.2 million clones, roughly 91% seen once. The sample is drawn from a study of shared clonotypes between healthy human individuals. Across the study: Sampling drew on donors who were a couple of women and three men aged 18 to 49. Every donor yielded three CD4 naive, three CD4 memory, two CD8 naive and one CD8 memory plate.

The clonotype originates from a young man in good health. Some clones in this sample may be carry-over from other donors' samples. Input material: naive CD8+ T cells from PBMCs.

In DNA, the CDR3 is TGCAGCGTTGAGTGGGGCGGCGGCACAGATACGCAGTATTTT. The encoded protein is CSVEWGGGTDTQYF. This rearrangement joins TRBV29-1 to TRBJ2-3, with a weak D call TRBD1 (5 bases). Trimming took off 3 bases at V and 1 base at J, with 11 bases between the two ends. CDR3 length: 14 amino acids. From germline, CDR1 is SQVTM and CDR2 ANQGSEA.